This is a list of T cell receptor beta chains from one sample in a study of blood T cell repertoires in COVID-19. TCRdb keeps only in-frame clones here, not all; method: immunoSEQ multiplex PCR. The table lists 160,000 or so clones, approximately 90% of them singletons. Specimen: peripheral blood. The receptor source for this set is a woman in her seventies with acute or convalescent COVID-19. Each CDR3 is given with its conserved first and last residue. The order of the fields is CDR3 protein, CDR3 DNA, D gene, V gene, clone size, J gene. The D gene is left open where the match is weak. Size is omitted from some rows. Given values are once, few, many or a class for expanded clones.

CDR3aa: CASSYQGSGANVLTF
CDR3nt: TGTGCCAGCAGTTACCAGGGGTCCGGGGCCAACGTCCTGACTTTC
d_gene: -
v_gene: TRBV6-5
abundance: -
j_gene: TRBJ2-6

CDR3aa: CASSISGSPYQETQYF
CDR3nt: TGTGCCAGTAGTATTAGCGGGTCCCCGTACCAAGAGACCCAGTACTTC
d_gene: TRBD2
v_gene: TRBV19
abundance: -
j_gene: TRBJ2-5

CDR3aa: CASSQAGTGNTIYF
CDR3nt: TGTGCCAGCAGCCAAGCCGGGACAGGAAACACCATATATTTT
d_gene: -
v_gene: TRBV3-1/TRBV3-2
abundance: -
j_gene: TRBJ1-3

CDR3aa: CASSPRTSDTIYF
CDR3nt: TGTGCCAGCAGCCCGCGAACTAGTGACACCATATATTTT
d_gene: -
v_gene: TRBV7-2
abundance: -
j_gene: TRBJ1-3

CDR3aa: CASRARLAGGSGANVLTF
CDR3nt: TGTGCCAGCAGGGCTAGACTAGCGGGGGGCTCTGGGGCCAACGTCCTGACTTTC
d_gene: TRBD2
v_gene: TRBV13
abundance: -
j_gene: TRBJ2-6

CDR3aa: CASSGKQGYGYTF
CDR3nt: TGTGCCAGCAGCGGAAAACAGGGTTATGGCTACACCTTC
d_gene: -
v_gene: TRBV6-6
abundance: -
j_gene: TRBJ1-2

CDR3aa: CASSSRTSGGADTQYF
CDR3nt: TGCGCCAGCAGCTCCAGGACTAGCGGGGGCGCAGATACGCAGTATTTT
d_gene: TRBD2
v_gene: TRBV4-1
abundance: -
j_gene: TRBJ2-3

CDR3aa: CASSQRDSGANYGYTF
CDR3nt: TGCGCCAGCAGCCAACGGGACAGCGGAGCTAACTATGGCTACACCTTC
d_gene: TRBD1
v_gene: TRBV4-1
abundance: few
j_gene: TRBJ1-2

CDR3aa: CASSQGAGYTEAFF
CDR3nt: TGTGCCAGCAGCCAAGGAGCAGGGTACACTGAAGCTTTCTTT
d_gene: -
v_gene: TRBV3-1/TRBV3-2
abundance: -
j_gene: TRBJ1-1

CDR3aa: CASSQPGQGTEAFF
CDR3nt: TGCGCCAGCAGCCAACCGGGACAGGGGACTGAAGCTTTCTTT
d_gene: TRBD1
v_gene: TRBV4-1
abundance: few
j_gene: TRBJ1-1

CDR3aa: CASSEAAGRQETQYF
CDR3nt: TGTGCCAGCAGTGAAGCAGCGGGGAGACAAGAGACCCAGTACTTC
d_gene: TRBD2
v_gene: TRBV2
abundance: -
j_gene: TRBJ2-5

CDR3aa: CASSFPGLNTEAFF
CDR3nt: TGTGCCAGCAGCTTTCCGGGACTAAACACTGAAGCTTTCTTT
d_gene: -
v_gene: TRBV5-4
abundance: -
j_gene: TRBJ1-1

CDR3aa: CASRATVYSGNTIYF
CDR3nt: TGTGCCAGCAGGGCGACAGTATACTCTGGAAACACCATATATTTT
d_gene: -
v_gene: TRBV6-5
abundance: few
j_gene: TRBJ1-3

CDR3aa: CASSLGEGYGYTF
CDR3nt: TGTGCCAGCAGCTTAGGGGAGGGGTATGGCTACACCTTC
d_gene: -
v_gene: TRBV7-9
abundance: -
j_gene: TRBJ1-2

CDR3aa: CASRTNLYNTGELFF
CDR3nt: TGTGCCAGCAGAACCAACTTGTATAACACCGGGGAGCTGTTTTTT
d_gene: -
v_gene: TRBV25-1
abundance: -
j_gene: TRBJ2-2